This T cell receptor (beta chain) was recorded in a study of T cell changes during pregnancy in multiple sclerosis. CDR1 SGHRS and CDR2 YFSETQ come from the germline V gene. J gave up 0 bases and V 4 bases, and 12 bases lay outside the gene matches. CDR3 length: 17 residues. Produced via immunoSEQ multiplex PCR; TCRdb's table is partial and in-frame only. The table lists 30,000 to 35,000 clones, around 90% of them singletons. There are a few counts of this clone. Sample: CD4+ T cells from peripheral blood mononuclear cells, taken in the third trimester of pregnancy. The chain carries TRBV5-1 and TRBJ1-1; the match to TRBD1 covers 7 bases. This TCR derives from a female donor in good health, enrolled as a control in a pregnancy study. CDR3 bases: TGCGCCAGCAGCGGACCGGGACAGCTTTTTTTGAACACTGAAGCTTTCTTT. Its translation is CASSGPGQLFLNTEAFF.